This T cell receptor (beta chain) is from a study of blood T cell repertoires in COVID-19. Only one count was recorded for this clone. Original handling: For nucleated cells, counts were estimated from reference gene primer amplification. Some clones are missing from TCRdb's copy, which holds only in-frame ones; the method was immunoSEQ multiplex PCR. V and J calls plus clone size are reproduced from that table; the DNA served to infer D and trimming. The sample lists about 500,000 clones; 85% to 90% were seen once. The CDR3 consists of 14 residues. CDR1 is GTSNPN, CDR2 SVGIG, per germline (reference sequence). Trimming left V 6 bases short and J 9 bases short, with 18 bases between.

The genes are TRBV30 and TRBJ1-6; D remains unclear. This clonotype was obtained from a woman aged 45 to 65 with COVID-19, enrolled during active disease. Material for sequencing was peripheral blood. The CDR3 is CACLRTEAGSPLHF. DNA for the CDR3: TGTGCCTGCCTTAGGACCGAAGCGGGTTCACCCCTCCACTTT.